Below, 22 T cell receptor beta chains from the same sample are listed, as sequenced in a study of blood T cell repertoires in COVID-19. TCRdb's table, derived via immunoSEQ multiplex PCR, lists solely in-frame clones and lacks some. The table has approximately 49,000 clones, 88% seen once. The sequenced material came from peripheral blood. The receptors originated from a man in his fifties or sixties with active COVID-19.

The chain uses TRBV19 and TRBJ2-6; D remains unclear. The CDR3 extends over 16 amino acids. V lost 1 base and J lost 1, with 8 bases in between. Germline CDR1 reads LNHDA; CDR2 reads SQIVND (reference sequence). Written as DNA, the CDR3 is TGTGCCAGTAGTATAGGGTGGAGTTCTGGGGCCAACGTCCTGACTTTC. Protein product: CASSIGWSSGANVLTF.

V usage is TRBV3-1 (or the pseudogene TRBV3-2) and J usage is TRBJ1-2; TRBD1 aligns across 8 bases. The V and J ends lost 1 base and 6 bases, in that order; junction bases with no gene match: 7. Looked up from germline, CDR1 is LGHDT and CDR2 is YNNKEL (reference sequence). The CDR3 sequence is 15 residues long. The CDR3 DNA reads as TGTGCCAGCAGCCAAGCAGGACAGGGAAGGGATGGCTACACCTTC. It codes for CASSQAGQGRDGYTF.

The chain employs TRBV3-1 (or the pseudogene TRBV3-2) and TRBJ2-2; D not resolved. Germline V gene data show CDR1 as LGHDT and CDR2 as YNNKEL (reference sequence). The CDR3 covers 12 residues. The ends were cut back, 4 bases at V and 6 bases at J, with 6 bases in the middle. The DNA for the CDR3 is TGTGCCAGCAGCCCCCGGGCCGGGGAGCTGTTTTTT. Its protein product is CASSPRAGELFF.

The chain employs TRBV5-4 and TRBJ1-2; the D gene is possibly TRBD1 (6 bases). Germline CDR1 SGHNT, CDR2 YYREEE (reference sequence). This CDR3 is built from 14 residues. V lost 0 bases and J 6 bases, leaving 12 bases between the germline ends. Here the CDR3 DNA reads TGTGCCAGCAGCTTGGCTTTGGGGGCCGATGGCTACACCTTC. As protein: CASSLALGADGYTF.

This chain joins TRBV10-3 and TRBJ2-3, with 9 bases fitting TRBD2. Per germline, CDR1 ENHRY and CDR2 SYGVKD. V shed 9 bases, J shed 5 bases, and the junction held 15 bases outside the gene matches. The length of the CDR3 is 16 residues. The CDR3 DNA reads as TGTGCCATTAGACCGCCACTAGCGGGTCAAAAAGATACGCAGTATTTT. Translation gives CAIRPPLAGQKDTQYF.

This sequence joins TRBV19 and TRBJ2-7; D might be TRBD2 (5 bases). With 6 bases removed from V and 2 bases from J, the gap between germline ends came to 8 bases. CDR3 size: 12 residues. Germline CDR1 and CDR2: LNHDA and SQIVND (reference sequence). The CDR3 bases are TGTGCCAGTAGGGACTCAGCCTACGAGCAGTACTTC. This encodes CASRDSAYEQYF. Filled out from reference TRBV19 and TRBJ2-7, the complete variable domain reads DGGITQSPKYLFRKEGQNVTLSCEQNLNHDAMYWYRQDPGQGLRLIYYSQIVNDFQKGDIAEGYSVSREKKESFPLTVTSAQKNPTAFYLCASRDSAYEQYFGPGTRLTVT.

This rearrangement joins TRBV18 to TRBJ2-1, with 11 bases lining up with TRBD2. Germline V gives CDR1 KGHSH, CDR2 LQKENI. This CDR3 contains 14 residues. The V segment lost 6 bases and the J segment 9 bases; nucleotides outside the gene matches: 7. CDR3 residues: CASSLAGGSVEQFF. The CDR3 nucleotides read TGTGCCAGCTCGCTAGCGGGAGGCAGTGTTGAGCAGTTCTTC.

The rearrangement joins TRBV7-2 to TRBJ2-2; D perhaps matches TRBD1 (5 bases). Germline loops: CDR1 SGHTA, CDR2 FQGNSA. This CDR3 region has 15 residues. The ends were cut back, 3 bases at V and 2 bases at J, with 10 bases in the middle. CDR3 amino acids: CASSFRTTNTGELFF. DNA for the CDR3: TGTGCCAGCAGCTTTCGGACAACCAACACCGGGGAGCTGTTTTTT.

CDR3 protein: CATSSLSTGYEQYF. The CDR3 DNA is TGTGCCACCAGCAGCCTTTCGACAGGCTACGAGCAGTACTTC. The chain joins TRBV15 to TRBJ2-7; D possibly corresponds to TRBD1 (6 bases). The V end was cut by 3 bases, the J end by 3 bases, with 12 bases between. The CDR3 runs 14 residues. CDR1 and CDR2 from the germline V gene are LNHNV and YYDKDF (reference sequence). The full variable domain, its missing parts supplied by reference TRBV15 and TRBJ2-7, is DAMVIQNPRYQVTQFGKPVTLSCSQTLNHNVMYWYQQKSSQAPKLLFHYYDKDFNNEADTPDNFQSRRPNTSFCFLDIRSPGLGDTAMYLCATSSLSTGYEQYFGPGTRLTVT.

The chain recombines TRBV15 with TRBJ1-1; 7 bases are shared with TRBD1. V shed 1 base, J shed 7 bases, and the junction held 3 bases outside the gene matches. The germline gives CDR1 LNHNV, CDR2 YYDKDF (reference sequence). The CDR3 sequence is 13 residues long. CDR3 protein: CATSRGGGLEAFF. CDR3 nucleotides: TGTGCCACCAGCAGAGGAGGGGGCCTTGAAGCTTTCTTT.

The chain is built from TRBV19 and TRBJ2-7; no reliable D call. Trimming shortened V by 3 bases and J by 1 base, and 10 bases separated the two germline ends. Germline lookup yields CDR1 LNHDA and CDR2 SQIVND (reference sequence). The CDR3 runs 14 residues. The CDR3 loop reads CASSIRVTSYEQYF. DNA for the CDR3: TGTGCCAGTAGTATCCGGGTTACTTCCTACGAGCAGTACTTC.

This chain connects TRBV19 to TRBJ2-1, with 9 nucleotides matching TRBD2. The CDR3 runs 16 residues. Germline CDR1 and CDR2: LNHDA and SQIVND (reference sequence). V gave up 5 bases and J gave up 3 bases; unmatched junction bases: 8. The CDR3: CASSSRRAGGYNEQFF. The CDR3 region has the DNA TGTGCCAGTAGTTCCCGTAGAGCGGGAGGCTACAATGAGCAGTTCTTC.

The chain carries TRBV6-4 and TRBJ2-2; a possible D gene is TRBD1 (6 bases). This CDR3 has 16 residues. CDR1 MRHNA and CDR2 SNTAGT come from the germline V gene. V gave up 6 bases and J gave up 2 bases, with 16 bases separating them. In DNA form, the CDR3 reads TGTGCCAGCAGCAAATCTAGGGGGACCAACACCGGGGAGCTGTTTTTT. Protein sequence: CASSKSRGTNTGELFF.

The chain carries TRBV11-3 and TRBJ2-7; 11 nucleotides agree with TRBD1. The germline CDR1 and CDR2 sequences are SGHNT and YENEEA. Losses at the gene ends were 4 bases for V and 2 bases for J; bases not matched to a gene: 4. The CDR3 has 15 amino acids. In nucleotides, the CDR3 is TGTGCCAGCAGCTGGGGGACAGGGGGGACCTACGAGCAGTACTTC. Encoded protein: CASSWGTGGTYEQYF.

This clone was recorded only once. V is TRBV19 and J is TRBJ2-2; D not resolved. This CDR3 has 14 amino acids. Germline V gene sequence: CDR1 LNHDA, CDR2 SQIVND (reference sequence). V lost 5 bases to trimming and J lost 4 bases, with 11 bases between them. Here the CDR3 DNA reads TGTGCCAGTAGTTTTAACAGCCCCACCGGGGAGCTGTTTTTT. Amino acid sequence: CASSFNSPTGELFF.

The chain uses TRBV6-5 and TRBJ2-1; 10 nucleotides agree with TRBD1. Germline V lookup: CDR1 MNHEY, CDR2 SVGAGI. The CDR3 extends over 16 amino acids. After removal of 2 bases from V and 2 bases from J, the junction contained 3 bases not matched to a gene. The chain's CDR3 is CASSYDRGLAYNEQFF. CDR3 DNA: TGTGCCAGCAGTTACGACAGGGGGCTGGCCTACAATGAGCAGTTCTTC.

The genes are TRBV5-1 and TRBJ2-7; no firm D call. CDR1 and CDR2 (germline): SGHRS, YFSETQ. The V and J ends lost 3 bases and 1 base respectively, with 5 bases between them. The length of the CDR3 is 12 residues. CDR3: CASSSPSYEQYF. The CDR3 region has the DNA TGCGCCAGCAGCTCCCCTTCCTACGAGCAGTACTTC.

The CDR3 is CASRDRINEQFF. DNA for the CDR3: TGTGCCAGCCGGGACAGGATCAATGAGCAGTTCTTC. This chain connects TRBV6-5 to TRBJ2-1; TRBD1 aligns across 8 bases. Germline CDR1 is MNHEY and CDR2 is SVGAGI. The CDR3 extends over 12 amino acids. The trim removed 8 bases at V and 6 bases at J, leaving 3 bases unmatched.

The chain links TRBV2 to TRBJ2-7; 12 bases line up with TRBD1. The trim removed 6 bases at V and 12 bases at J, leaving 9 bases unmatched. The germline V gene encodes CDR1 SNHLY and CDR2 FYNNEI. The CDR3 runs to 13 residues. The CDR3 sequence: CASSPGQGAPRYF. CDR3 DNA sequence: TGTGCCAGCAGCCCGGGACAGGGGGCCCCTAGGTACTTC.

This chain connects TRBV30 to TRBJ2-1, with 16 bases that match TRBD2. Trimming at V came to 0 bases and at J to 11 bases, leaving 13 bases not matched to a gene. Germline CDR1 reads GTSNPN; CDR2 reads SVGIG (reference sequence). The CDR3 has 18 residues. As DNA, the CDR3 is TGTGCCTGGAGTGTAGTCACTGGGACTAGCGGGAGGGTGTCGAAGCAGTTCTTC. It translates to CAWSVVTGTSGRVSKQFF.

This rearrangement joins TRBV5-4 to TRBJ2-4, with D maybe TRBD1 (6 bases). CDR1 SGHNT and CDR2 YYREEE come from the germline V gene (reference sequence). The germline V and J ends were trimmed by 3 bases and 0 bases, with 13 bases remaining between them. The CDR3 consists of 16 residues. This CDR3 reads CASSSGTGLAKNIQYF. CDR3 coding DNA: TGTGCCAGCAGCTCGGGAACAGGGTTAGCCAAAAACATTCAGTACTTC.

The chain carries TRBV4-1 and TRBJ2-2, with a tentative D call TRBD2 (5 bases). V lost 0 bases and J 4 bases, leaving 9 bases between the germline ends. Per the germline V gene, CDR1 is MGHRA and CDR2 is YSYEKL. The CDR3 is 15 amino acids. The chain's CDR3 is CASSQDFLATGELFF. In DNA form, the CDR3 reads TGCGCCAGCAGCCAAGACTTCCTAGCCACCGGGGAGCTGTTTTTT.